This record looks at one T cell receptor (beta chain) sequence and its context. This clonotype was seen ten or more times. Its antigen is unknown. One junction end disagrees with the germline gene, perhaps due to a read error. The intended sense of this specimen's treatment or condition label: in vitro stimulation with specific CMV peptide epitopes to enrich CMV-specific T cells. This sample stems from a study of T cell repertoires in cytomegalovirus infection (dated by TCRdb to the late 2010s). Broadly, across the study: Recently identified HLA-C-restricted CMV epitopes, whose presentation resists viral immunomodulation, were targeted by peptide stimulations together with well-studied HLA-B-restricted epitopes. Because public TCR beta signatures pointed to carriage of CMV infection together with the matching HLA type, the HLA type of each donor mattered for the analysis. The full study reports these points: Carriers of CMV infection plus the relevant HLA type were discriminated by the cumulative frequency of public TCR beta family members in the study cohort and in an independent approximately 400-donor cohort. The ex vivo response was dominated by HLA-C-restricted CMV-specific TCR beta clonotypes, which also provided the single most frequent clonotype in two of eight donors.

The reads were generated on an Illumina HiSeq 1500. The public reads were reanalyzed by TCRdb: fastp trimming at Q25, MiXCR alignment, in-frame beta chains only. One record per CDR3 amino acid sequence lists the most common genes and DNA. Recorded for this sample are about half a million distinct CDR3 sequences; 30% to 35% of them occurred a single time. The ten largest clones add up to roughly a sixth of the sample. The CDR3 runs 14 residues from the cysteine to the phenylalanine. Only the CDR3 region is kept as DNA, spanning 42 bases read in frame from base 1. This clonotype was sampled from a human donor in good health (CMV status not recorded). Some clones in this sample may be carry-over from other donors' samples. The chain was built from TRBV12-3 or TRBV12-4 and TRBJ2-3, with no confident D gene call. Sample: cultured PBMCs, taken from culture after CMV antigen stimulation. The CDR3 amino acid sequence is: CASSLGGSTDTQYF. The sequenced DNA is TGTGCCAGCAGCTTAGGCGGTAGCACAGATACGCAGTATTTT.